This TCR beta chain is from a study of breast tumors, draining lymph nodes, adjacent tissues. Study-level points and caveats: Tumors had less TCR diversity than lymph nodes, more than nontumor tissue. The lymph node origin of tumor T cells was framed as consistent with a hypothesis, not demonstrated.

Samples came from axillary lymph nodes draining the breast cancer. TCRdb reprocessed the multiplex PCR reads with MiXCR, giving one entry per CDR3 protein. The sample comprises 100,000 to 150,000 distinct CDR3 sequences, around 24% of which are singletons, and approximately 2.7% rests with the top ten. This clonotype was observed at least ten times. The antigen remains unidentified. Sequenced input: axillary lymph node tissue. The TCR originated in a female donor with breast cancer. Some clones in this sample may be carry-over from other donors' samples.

The CDR3 spells CASSPGQSERTRLEQFF. Here the CDR3 DNA reads TGTGCCAGCAGCCCGGGACAGTCCGAGCGGACACGGTTGGAGCAGTTCTTC. The chain has TRBV5-4 and TRBJ2-1, with 7 bases lining up with TRBD1. The V gene end was trimmed by 4 bases and the J gene end by 10 bases; junction bases not matched to a gene: 20. In germline, CDR1 is SGHNT, CDR2 YYREEE (reference sequence). The CDR3 consists of 17 residues. The complete variable domain, with remaining parts taken from reference TRBV5-4 and TRBJ2-1, reads ETGVTQSPTHLIKTRGQQVTLRCSSQSGHNTVSWYQQALGQGPQFIFQYYREEENGRGNFPPRFSGLQFPNYSSELNVNALELDDSALYLCASSPGQSERTRLEQFFGPGTRLTVL.